This T cell receptor beta chain was observed in a study of shared clonotypes between healthy human individuals. Points from the study as a whole: Though the depth was large, rarefaction showed that sorted-subset sequencing was incomplete. All-four-donor shared clonotypes had higher generation probabilities than non-shared clonotypes did. Limited genetic and exposure-history diversity came from having few donors.

In regard to this clone: Its antigen is not identified.

The V end lost 2 bases, the J end lost 2 bases, and 6 bases lay between the germline ends. Germline values: CDR1 SGHAT, CDR2 FQNNGV. The CDR3 contains 13 residues. Over several immunoSEQ plates, each subset's genomic DNA was distributed in even portions. This table comes from immunoSEQ multiplex PCR, and its TCRdb copy is limited to in-frame clones, with some not included. The table shows more than 550,000 clones, with approximately 72% occurring only once. The sequence came from a woman in her 30s in good health. The specimen was memory CD4+ T cells sorted from blood. Subset meaning: CD45RA-negative fraction. This chain joins TRBV11-2 and TRBJ2-5; D is ambiguous. CDR3 in DNA: TGTGCCAGCAGCTTAAGTCGGCAAGAGACCCAGTACTTC. Its protein is CASSLSRQETQYF.